This T cell receptor beta chain was captured by sequencing in a study of T cells in Graves' hyperthyroidism and ophthalmopathy. Orbital computed tomography, thyroid ultrasound, serum thyroxine and TRAb, and clinical symptoms together informed the diagnoses. RNA transcripts served as the template for amplifying TCR beta CDR3 regions. A set of HTBI primers served as the primers for a first-round RT-PCR of the TCR CDR3. TCRdb used MiXCR to reprocess the multiplex PCR reads, holding one entry per CDR3 protein. The repertoire holds 35,000 or so distinct CDR3 sequences, with 52% as singletons. Per germline, CDR1 KGHSH and CDR2 LQKENI. The CDR3 contains 16 residues. With V trimmed by 3 bases and J by 1 base, 9 bases remained unmatched.

Sequenced material: blood. This receptor was identified in a man aged 35-49 years with Graves' ophthalmopathy. V is TRBV18 and J is TRBJ2-7; TRBD1 matches 7 bases. CDR3: CASSPLSSGQSYEQYF. DNA for the CDR3: TGTGCCAGCTCACCCCTGAGTTCGGGACAGTCCTACGAGCAGTACTTC. Full variable domain (rest looked up from reference TRBV18 and TRBJ2-7): NAGVMQNPRHLVRRRGQEARLRCSPMKGHSHVYWYRQLPEEGLKFMVYLQKENIIDESGMPKERFSAEFPKEGPSILRIQQVVRGDSAAYFCASSPLSSGQSYEQYFGPGTRLTVT.